This TCR beta chain was identified during a study of response to subunit inactivated influenza vaccine. One entry per CDR3 protein results from TCRdb running MiXCR on the RT-PCR reads. Seen here are about 520,000 distinct CDR3 sequences, around 7.7% observed once, and the top ten hold about 12%. The CDR3 totals 14 residues. V was trimmed by 5 bases and J by 8 bases, leaving 18 bases between them. The germline V gene has CDR1 ENHRY and CDR2 SYGVKD. Study-level points and caveats: That few new T cells are recruited by each seasonal influenza vaccination was the authors' suggestion.

This clonotype was found many times. Its target is not known. The chain has TRBV10-3 and TRBJ1-2; the D gene is possibly TRBD1 (5 bases). The receptor was isolated from a man aged 45-69 years who received an inactivated influenza vaccine. The source material was PBMCs from blood, sampled 23 months after vaccination. The CDR3 nucleotides read TGTGCCATCAGTCTCTGGGACGGGAAAGAGGGCTACACCTTC. It specifies CAISLWDGKEGYTF.